One sample yielded the 18 T cell receptor beta chains listed below, sequenced in a study of beta chain features in type 1 diabetes. These TCRs are of unknown antigen specificity. Findings and limits, study-wide: TCRB CDR3 length was moderately but significantly reduced in all four CD4+ subsets of Type 1 diabetes patients.

Sequenced material consisted of expressed TCRB transcripts (all of the isolated RNA was reverse transcribed). Produced via immunoSEQ multiplex PCR; TCRdb's table is partial and in-frame only. The sample consists of 300,000 to 350,000 clones, around 9.7% of them appearing once. Sequenced input: central memory CD4+ T cells from blood. Receptors were obtained from a man aged 25-45 years with type 1 diabetes.

This clone was counted ten times or more. V is TRBV9 and J is TRBJ1-1, with D unresolved. Deletions cut 1 base from V and 3 bases from J, with 7 bases between. CDR3 size: 13 residues. Germline CDR1 and CDR2: SGDLS and YYNGEE. The CDR3 DNA sequence: TGTGCCAGCAGCGTAAGCAGCTACACTGAAGCTTTCTTT. Translation: CASSVSSYTEAFF.

The genes are TRBV4-3 and TRBJ1-2; TRBD1 aligns across 7 bases. CDR3 size: 14 residues. Germline V gene data show CDR1 as LGHNA and CDR2 as YSLEER. The J segment lost 3 bases and the V segment lost 1 base, leaving 2 bases of the junction unmatched. DNA for the CDR3: TGCGCCAGCAGCCAAGTTACAGGGGACTATGGCTACACCTTC. Its protein product is CASSQVTGDYGYTF.

The chain couples TRBV5-6 to TRBJ2-5; perhaps TRBD2 as D (5 bases). Trimming took off 7 bases at V and 6 bases at J, with 13 bases between the two ends. Germline lookup yields CDR1 SGHDT and CDR2 YYEEEE. This CDR3 contains 12 residues. The CDR3, as DNA: TGTGCCAGCGCCCTGAGCGGAAAGACCCAGTACTTC. It is translated as CASALSGKTQYF.

Note on this clone: One junction end disagrees with the germline gene, perhaps due to a read error. The chain has TRBV30 and TRBJ1-1; TRBD1 agrees at 7 bases. The CDR3 contains 15 residues. The V gene's germline CDR1 is GTSNPN and CDR2 SVGIG (reference sequence). The CDR3 DNA sequence: TGTGCCGGGAGAGACGGGGGCAGGGGGAAAGCTGAAGCTTTCTTT. Its protein product is CAGRDGGRGKAEAFF.

In the case of this clone: Other nucleotide sequences in the sample specify the same CDR3. This CDR3 reads CASSPRQDYGYTF. The CDR3 region has the DNA TGTGCCAGCAGTCCTCGACAGGACTATGGCTACACCTTC. The V and J genes are TRBV7-2 and TRBJ1-2, with D possibly being TRBD1 (6 bases). Deletions cut 6 bases from V and 3 bases from J, with 11 bases between. From germline, CDR1 is SGHTA and CDR2 FQGNSA. This CDR3 spans 13 amino acids. The full variable domain, in which reference TRBV7-2 and TRBJ1-2 provide the parts outside the CDR3, is GAGVSQSPSNKVTEKGKDVELRCDPISGHTALYWYRQSLGQGLEFLIYFQGNSAPDKSGLPSDRFSAERTGGSVSTLTIQRTQQEDSAVYLCASSPRQDYGYTFGSGTRLTVV.

The sample holds many counts of this clone. The CDR3 coding sequence is TGCGCCAGCAGCTTCAACCCACAGGGTTCGGGTAATGAAAAACTGTTTTTT. Encoded protein: CASSFNPQGSGNEKLFF. The chain combines TRBV5-1 with TRBJ1-4; a possible D gene is TRBD1 (6 bases). There are 17 residues in the CDR3. Germline lookup yields CDR1 SGHRS and CDR2 YFSETQ. The V end was cut by 2 bases, the J end by 4 bases, with 18 bases between.

V is TRBV7-2 and J is TRBJ1-1, with D unresolved. The CDR3 runs 12 residues. Trimming cost V 5 bases and J 4 bases, with 8 bases left between them. Germline assignment: CDR1 SGHTA and CDR2 FQGNSA. The CDR3 bases are TGTGCCAGCAGCCCCTACGGCACTGAAGCTTTCTTT. Amino acid sequence: CASSPYGTEAFF. Variable domain in full (rest from reference TRBV7-2 and TRBJ1-1): GAGVSQSPSNKVTEKGKDVELRCDPISGHTALYWYRQSLGQGLEFLIYFQGNSAPDKSGLPSDRFSAERTGGSVSTLTIQRTQQEDSAVYLCASSPYGTEAFFGQGTRLTVV.

This clone was seen a few times. The chain carries TRBV6-5 and TRBJ2-2, with TRBD2 matching over 9 bases. Germline V lookup: CDR1 MNHEY, CDR2 SVGAGI. Trimming cost V 7 bases and J 5 bases; bases outside gene matches: 5. The CDR3 totals 14 residues. CDR3 amino acids: CASMRGGLTGELFF. In DNA, the CDR3 is TGTGCCAGCATGCGGGGGGGCTTAACCGGGGAGCTGTTTTTT.

This sequence joins TRBV10-2 and TRBJ2-1; 13 bases align to TRBD2. Germline V gene lookup returns CDR1 WSHSY and CDR2 SAAADI. This CDR3 spans 16 amino acids. The J segment lost 3 bases and the V segment lost 8 bases, leaving 7 bases of the junction unmatched. The CDR3 reads CASSETSGGHYNEQFF. The CDR3, as DNA: TGCGCCAGCTCTGAGACTAGCGGGGGGCACTACAATGAGCAGTTCTTC.

In this sample, this clone turned up a few times. This chain connects TRBV6-1 to TRBJ2-6; the D is unclear. The CDR3 has 13 residues. Germline loops: CDR1 MNHNS, CDR2 SASEGT. The V end lost 11 bases, the J end lost 4 bases, and 12 bases lay between the germline ends. CDR3 amino acids: CASRESGANVLTF. CDR3 coding DNA: TGTGCCTCGCGAGAGTCCGGGGCCAACGTCCTGACTTTC.

This clone was counted many times. This chain connects TRBV10-3 to TRBJ1-1; D not resolved. The V and J ends lost 0 bases and 6 bases respectively, with 11 bases between them. CDR1 ENHRY and CDR2 SYGVKD come from the germline V gene. The CDR3 has 14 residues. The CDR3 DNA sequence: TGTGCCATCAGTGAGTCGAGTTCGAGAGCTGAAGCTTTCTTT. Protein product: CAISESSSRAEAFF.

The J gene is TRBJ2-1, the V gene TRBV10-3; TRBD2 is a possible D gene (5 bases). The CDR3 spans 17 residues. CDR1 is ENHRY and CDR2 is SYGVKD in the germline V gene. V lost 6 bases to trimming and J lost 1 base, with 19 bases between them. This chain's CDR3 is CAIRDSPGLDSYNEQFF. As DNA, the CDR3 is TGTGCCATCAGGGACTCGCCAGGATTGGATTCCTACAATGAGCAGTTCTTC.

This clone has a handful of counts. The chain employs TRBV13 and TRBJ2-3, with 10 nucleotides matching TRBD2. The CDR3 sequence is 14 residues long. After removal of 5 bases from V and 5 bases from J, the junction contained 4 bases not matched to a gene. Germline V CDR1 and CDR2: PRHDT, FYEKMQ (reference sequence). CDR3 amino acids: CASSPLAGKDTQYF. Here the CDR3 DNA reads TGTGCCAGCAGCCCACTAGCGGGGAAAGATACGCAGTATTTT.

This clone was counted many times. The chain recombines TRBV10-3 with TRBJ2-5, with D maybe TRBD2 (6 bases). V lost 6 bases and J 0 bases, leaving 8 bases between the germline ends. The germline CDR1 and CDR2 sequences are ENHRY and SYGVKD. The CDR3 has 13 residues. The CDR3 DNA reads as TGTGCCATCAGAGGGACTGACCAAGAGACCCAGTACTTC. As protein: CAIRGTDQETQYF.

This clone was counted many times. The chain combines TRBV6-5 with TRBJ1-6; unclear D gene. The germline V gene has CDR1 MNHEY and CDR2 SVGAGI. This CDR3 is built from 13 residues. Trimming left V 6 bases short and J 9 bases short, with 12 bases between. CDR3 in amino acids: CASRSEGLSPLHF. In DNA form, the CDR3 reads TGTGCCAGCAGGTCGGAGGGTCTTTCACCCCTCCACTTT.

This clone appeared a few times. CDR3 protein: CASRRAGSLWEQYF. In nucleotides, the CDR3 is TGTGCCAGCAGGCGTGCCGGGTCCCTTTGGGAGCAGTACTTC. J is TRBJ2-7 and V is TRBV6-5; D ambiguous. Germline CDR1 MNHEY, CDR2 SVGAGI. Trimming shortened V by 6 bases and J by 7 bases, and 19 bases separated the two germline ends. The CDR3 runs 14 residues.

This clone showed up just a few times. This rearrangement joins TRBV19 to TRBJ1-2; D possibly corresponds to TRBD1 (5 bases). With 4 bases removed from V and 5 bases from J, the gap between germline ends came to 14 bases. From germline, CDR1 is LNHDA and CDR2 SQIVND (reference sequence). This CDR3 has 14 residues. The CDR3 is CASSTSQGAYGYTF. The CDR3 DNA reads as TGTGCCAGTAGTACCTCTCAGGGAGCTTATGGCTACACCTTC.

This clone was recorded once. The chain joins TRBV2 to TRBJ1-5; no clear D. Germline loops: CDR1 SNHLY, CDR2 FYNNEI. This CDR3 has 13 amino acids. The V and J ends lost 0 bases and 16 bases respectively, with 16 bases between them. For the CDR3, the DNA is TGTGCCAGCAGTGAAGCCGAGAAAGCGGCGAAACATTTT. Its protein is CASSEAEKAAKHF.